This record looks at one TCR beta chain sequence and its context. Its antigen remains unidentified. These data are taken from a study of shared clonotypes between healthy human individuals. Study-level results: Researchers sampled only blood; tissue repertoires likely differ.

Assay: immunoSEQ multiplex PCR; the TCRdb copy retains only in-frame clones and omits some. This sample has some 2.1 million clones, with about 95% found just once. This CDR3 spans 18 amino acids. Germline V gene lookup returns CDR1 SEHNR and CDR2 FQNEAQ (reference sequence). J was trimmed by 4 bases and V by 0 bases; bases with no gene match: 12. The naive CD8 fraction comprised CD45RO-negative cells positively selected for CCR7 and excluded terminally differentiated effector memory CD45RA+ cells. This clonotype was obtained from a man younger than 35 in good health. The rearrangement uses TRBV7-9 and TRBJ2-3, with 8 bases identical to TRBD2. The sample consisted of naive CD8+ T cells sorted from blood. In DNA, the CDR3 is TGTGCCAGCAGCTTAGCGAGGGGGACTAGAGGGACCCCAGATACGCAGTATTTT. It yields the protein CASSLARGTRGTPDTQYF.